A selection of T cell receptor beta chains follows, all from one sample in a study of T-cell memory formation after mild COVID-19. TCRdb redid the calling of the 5' RACE reads with MiXCR, one entry per CDR3 protein. The top ten clones hold over 20% of a sample with around 300,000 distinct CDR3 sequences, roughly an eighth of them seen once. The sequenced material came from PBMCs or a T cell subset sorted from them (not recorded which). The receptors stem from a man aged 18-30 years who had mild COVID-19 (a few samples of this study predate the infection). Cell type and time point are not known. Each CDR3 is given without its conserved first and last residue. Part of the rows lack a size; the others show once, few, many or a class for expanded clones.

v_call: TRBV4-1; j_call: TRBJ2-5; clone_size: few; cdr3_length: 15; cdr3_aa: ASSQDWAVYSQETQY
v_call: TRBV6-1; j_call: TRBJ2-7; clone_size: few; cdr3_length: 13; cdr3_aa: ASRHGGVSVYEQY
v_call: TRBV20-1; j_call: TRBJ2-5; clone_size: many; cdr3_length: 12; cdr3_aa: SATRLALQETQY
v_call: TRBV7-2; j_call: TRBJ1-2; clone_size: many; cdr3_length: 13; cdr3_aa: ASSLDGQHNYGYT
v_call: TRBV4-1; j_call: TRBJ2-7; clone_size: .; cdr3_length: 13; cdr3_aa: ASSQVWQAPNEQY
v_call: TRBV3-1; j_call: TRBJ1-5; clone_size: .; cdr3_length: 14; cdr3_aa: ASSLQGGASNQPQH
v_call: TRBV28; j_call: TRBJ1-2; clone_size: few; cdr3_length: 11; cdr3_aa: ASSREHRGGYT
v_call: TRBV7-6; j_call: TRBJ2-3; clone_size: few; cdr3_length: 13; cdr3_aa: ASSLAGSDTDTQY
v_call: TRBV20-1; j_call: TRBJ1-1; clone_size: .; cdr3_length: 10; cdr3_aa: SVRQGATEAF
v_call: TRBV20-1; j_call: TRBJ2-4; clone_size: many; cdr3_length: 11; cdr3_aa: SATIETKNIQY
v_call: TRBV5-5; j_call: TRBJ2-1; clone_size: few; cdr3_length: 13; cdr3_aa: ASSLAQGRFNEQF
v_call: TRBV12-3/TRBV12-4; j_call: TRBJ2-1; clone_size: .; cdr3_length: 14; cdr3_aa: ASSLGLAGVGNEQF
v_call: TRBV27; j_call: TRBJ2-3; clone_size: .; cdr3_length: 14; cdr3_aa: ASNREAGASTDTQY
v_call: TRBV20-1; j_call: TRBJ2-2; clone_size: .; cdr3_length: 10; cdr3_aa: SAKRESGELF
v_call: TRBV6-1; j_call: TRBJ1-4; clone_size: .; cdr3_length: 13; cdr3_aa: ASMPWGAANEKLF
v_call: TRBV9; j_call: TRBJ2-3; clone_size: .; cdr3_length: 14; cdr3_aa: ASSVSPGQHTDTQY
v_call: TRBV3-1; j_call: TRBJ2-7; clone_size: many; cdr3_length: 12; cdr3_aa: ASSQASGSYEQY
v_call: TRBV7-9; j_call: TRBJ1-1; clone_size: few; cdr3_length: 17; cdr3_aa: ASSKSIGYLSGEREEAF
v_call: TRBV20-1; j_call: TRBJ1-2; clone_size: .; cdr3_length: 11; cdr3_aa: SASVRVGYGYT
v_call: TRBV7-3; j_call: TRBJ2-5; clone_size: few; cdr3_length: 12; cdr3_aa: ASSLSGGSETQY
v_call: TRBV2; j_call: TRBJ2-3; clone_size: few; cdr3_length: 13; cdr3_aa: ASSARAGESDTQY
v_call: TRBV7-2; j_call: TRBJ2-4; clone_size: few; cdr3_length: 12; cdr3_aa: ASSLWTGENIQY
v_call: TRBV29-1; j_call: TRBJ2-7; clone_size: .; cdr3_length: 12; cdr3_aa: SVLAGQGLHEQY
v_call: TRBV2; j_call: TRBJ2-3; clone_size: .; cdr3_length: 12; cdr3_aa: ASSEIPRGDTQY
v_call: TRBV7-8; j_call: TRBJ2-5; clone_size: few; cdr3_length: 14; cdr3_aa: ASSLSLAGGQETQY
v_call: TRBV29-1; j_call: TRBJ2-5; clone_size: few; cdr3_length: 11; cdr3_aa: SVSGEEGETQY
v_call: TRBV30; j_call: TRBJ1-4; clone_size: few; cdr3_length: 11; cdr3_aa: AWSEATNEKLF
v_call: TRBV19; j_call: TRBJ2-3; clone_size: few; cdr3_length: 13; cdr3_aa: ASSRLRDSTDTQY
v_call: TRBV7-6; j_call: TRBJ2-3; clone_size: few; cdr3_length: 16; cdr3_aa: ASSLADRGRIITDTQY
v_call: TRBV7-2; j_call: TRBJ2-7; clone_size: many; cdr3_length: 12; cdr3_aa: ASSLVRSSYEQY
v_call: TRBV10-2; j_call: TRBJ2-5; clone_size: .; cdr3_length: 13; cdr3_aa: ASSLPGLAKETQY
v_call: TRBV4-2; j_call: TRBJ1-4; clone_size: .; cdr3_length: 12; cdr3_aa: ASSQEILYGKLF
v_call: TRBV6-1; j_call: TRBJ2-3; clone_size: few; cdr3_length: 13; cdr3_aa: ASSEPGRSTDTQY
v_call: TRBV7-2; j_call: TRBJ1-1; clone_size: few; cdr3_length: 11; cdr3_aa: ASSSTRAERAF
v_call: TRBV5-1; j_call: TRBJ2-3; clone_size: few; cdr3_length: 12; cdr3_aa: ASSIAGFTDTQY
v_call: TRBV27; j_call: TRBJ1-2; clone_size: .; cdr3_length: 14; cdr3_aa: ASSLYGTGGWYGYT
v_call: TRBV6-5; j_call: TRBJ2-7; clone_size: few; cdr3_length: 11; cdr3_aa: ASSRGRTYEQY
v_call: TRBV11-2; j_call: TRBJ2-7; clone_size: .; cdr3_length: 11; cdr3_aa: ASSKQGGYEQY
v_call: TRBV15; j_call: TRBJ2-3; clone_size: .; cdr3_length: 15; cdr3_aa: ATREVAGGLVTDTQY
v_call: TRBV20-1; j_call: TRBJ1-6; clone_size: .; cdr3_length: 14; cdr3_aa: SARDEVTGAYSPLH
v_call: TRBV4-1; j_call: TRBJ1-2; clone_size: .; cdr3_length: 13; cdr3_aa: ASNVEGARNYGYT
v_call: TRBV27; j_call: TRBJ2-1; clone_size: many; cdr3_length: 14; cdr3_aa: ASSGARRGSYNEQF
v_call: TRBV10-3; j_call: TRBJ2-3; clone_size: few; cdr3_length: 12; cdr3_aa: ASRQGAGADTQY
v_call: TRBV7-9; j_call: TRBJ2-7; clone_size: few; cdr3_length: 10; cdr3_aa: ASSLARYEQY
v_call: TRBV5-1; j_call: TRBJ1-1; clone_size: .; cdr3_length: 11; cdr3_aa: ASRLTENTEAF
v_call: TRBV27; j_call: TRBJ2-5; clone_size: .; cdr3_length: 13; cdr3_aa: ASSSIEAGRETQY